This T cell receptor (beta chain) was captured by sequencing in a study of T cells in Graves' hyperthyroidism and ophthalmopathy. Amplified regions were TCR beta CDR3 sequences from RNA transcripts. TCR CDR3 underwent first-round RT-PCR with the HTBI primer set. Via MiXCR, TCRdb re-called the multiplex PCR reads, giving one row per CDR3 protein. The repertoire holds 250,000 or so distinct CDR3 sequences, 12% to 15% seen once, with around 30% in the top ten. Germline lookup yields CDR1 SEHNR and CDR2 FQNEAQ (reference sequence). The CDR3 covers 14 residues. The germline V and J ends were trimmed by 6 bases and 0 bases, with 10 bases remaining between them. PBMCs were derived from 10 ml fresh peripheral blood. This clonotype was counted many times.

This receptor was identified in a woman between 45 and 65 years old with Graves' hyperthyroidism that later progressed to Graves' ophthalmopathy. Material: blood. This rearrangement joins TRBV7-9 to TRBJ2-3; no clear D gene. CDR3 DNA: TGTGCCAGCAGTGGAGAAGCTAGCACAGATACGCAGTATTTT. Protein sequence: CASSGEASTDTQYF.